This is a list of T cell receptor beta chains from one sample in a study of T cells in Graves' hyperthyroidism and ophthalmopathy. TCRdb analysed the multiplex PCR reads with MiXCR anew, one entry per CDR3 protein. This sample has over 300,000 distinct CDR3 sequences, with approximately 14% found just once. The material sequenced was blood. These receptors were obtained from a woman aged 55-75 years with Graves' hyperthyroidism. CDR3s include the opening cysteine and the closing phenylalanine or tryptophan. The D gene is left open where the match is weak. Clone size appears in some rows only: once, few, many, or a class for an expanded clone.

V gene,J gene,D gene,CDR3 length,clone size,CDR3 DNA,CDR3 protein
TRBV19,TRBJ1-5,NA,14,many,TGTGCCAGTAGTATCGAGGCAGACAATCAGCCCCAGCATTTT,CASSIEADNQPQHF
TRBV7-9,TRBJ1-6,NA,13,many,TGTGCCAGCAGCTTAGGGGTCAGCTCACCCCTCCACTTT,CASSLGVSSPLHF
TRBV19,TRBJ1-5,NA,12,many,TGTGCCAGTAAGGATAGCAATCAGCCCCAGCATTTT,CASKDSNQPQHF
TRBV15,TRBJ1-2,TRBD1,15,NA,TGTGCCACCAGCAGGAGCCGGGACAGGCCGTATGGCTACACCTTC,CATSRSRDRPYGYTF
TRBV7-9,TRBJ2-1,NA,13,NA,TGTGCCAGCAGCTTGCCCCAAATCAATGAGCAGTTCTTC,CASSLPQINEQFF
TRBV6-1,TRBJ1-5,NA,13,NA,TGTGCCAGAAGAGACGGCAGGAGTCAGCCCCAGCATTTT,CARRDGRSQPQHF
TRBV5-1,TRBJ2-3,NA,14,many,TGCGCCAGCAGCCCATTGGAGGGAACAGATACGCAGTATTTT,CASSPLEGTDTQYF
TRBV27,TRBJ2-3,TRBD2,18,many,TGTGCCAGCAGTAATGGACTAGCGGGAGTATCGAGCACAGATACGCAGTATTTT,CASSNGLAGVSSTDTQYF
TRBV6-2/TRBV6-3,TRBJ1-4,NA,14,many,TGTGCCAGCAGTTACCAGATAGCCCGCGGAAAACTGTTTTTT,CASSYQIARGKLFF
TRBV11-1,TRBJ2-5,TRBD2,14,many,TGTGCCAGCAGCTTCGGGAGGAGGCGGGAGACCCAGTACTTC,CASSFGRRRETQYF
TRBV30,TRBJ2-3,TRBD1,13,many,TGTGCCTGGACAGGGGGTAATGTGGATACGCAGTATTTT,CAWTGGNVDTQYF
TRBV20-1,TRBJ2-1,TRBD2,16,many,TGCAGTGCTAGAGGTTCCCAGCGGGAGCTCTACAATGAGCAGTTCTTC,CSARGSQRELYNEQFF
TRBV12-3/TRBV12-4,TRBJ2-2,NA,15,NA,TGTGCCAGCAGTTTGCGCTCCCCGGTTTCCGGGGAGCTGTTTTTT,CASSLRSPVSGELFF
TRBV4-1,TRBJ1-2,NA,18,few,TGCGCCAGCAGCCAAGAATGGCCGGCGGTCCGAAATAACTATGGCTACACCTTC,CASSQEWPAVRNNYGYTF
TRBV12-3/TRBV12-4,TRBJ1-3,NA,16,many,TGTGCCAGCAGTTCGTGGAGTCCTTTCTCTGGAAACACCATATATTTT,CASSSWSPFSGNTIYF
TRBV7-2,TRBJ1-5,NA,15,few,TGTGCCAGCAGCTCCAGCGTCTTTAGCAATCAGCCCCAGCATTTT,CASSSSVFSNQPQHF
TRBV11-1,TRBJ2-3,NA,11,few,TGTGCCAGCAGCTTACCGGGGACGCAGTATTTT,CASSLPGTQYF
TRBV12-3/TRBV12-4,TRBJ2-4,NA,13,many,TGTGCCAGCAGTTTGGCAGGGGAAAACATTCAGTACTTC,CASSLAGENIQYF
TRBV7-8,TRBJ1-4,NA,15,NA,TGTGCCAGCAGCTTAGCCAGGATTACGGAGGAAAAACTGTTTTTT,CASSLARITEEKLFF
TRBV6-5,TRBJ1-2,NA,14,few,TGTGCCAGCAGTTACTCATACAGATACTATGGCTACACCTTC,CASSYSYRYYGYTF
TRBV7-9,TRBJ2-1,NA,15,NA,TGTGCCAGCAGTTTCGGGACTCACTCCTACAATGAGCAGTTCTTC,CASSFGTHSYNEQFF
TRBV28,TRBJ1-4,NA,14,NA,TGTGCCAGCAGGCTGGGGGCGACTAATGAAAAACTGTTTTTT,CASRLGATNEKLFF
TRBV5-6,TRBJ2-1,NA,14,NA,TGTGCCAGCAGCCAAGGGGTGCGCTACAATGAGCAGTTCTTC,CASSQGVRYNEQFF
TRBV4-1,TRBJ1-1,NA,13,few,TGCGCCAGCAGCCAAGTTGCGTCAGGTGAAGCTTTCTTT,CASSQVASGEAFF
TRBV30,TRBJ2-2,NA,14,many,TGTGCCTGGAGAGGTCCCGGGGGCACCGGGGAGCTGTTTTTT,CAWRGPGGTGELFF
TRBV6-5,TRBJ2-7,NA,14,many,TGTGCCAGCAGTTACAACAGGATCTCATACGAGCAGTACTTC,CASSYNRISYEQYF
TRBV5-1,TRBJ1-1,NA,16,NA,TGCGCCAGCAGCTTCACGGTAGTCGGGGGCGCAGGATATGCTTTCTTT,CASSFTVVGGAGYAFF
TRBV12-3/TRBV12-4,TRBJ2-5,NA,14,many,TGTGCCAGCAGTTTCGGACCGCTCCAAGAGACCCAGTACTTC,CASSFGPLQETQYF
TRBV5-1,TRBJ2-3,NA,14,many,TGCGCCAGCAGCTTGATGGACAGCACAGATACGCAGTATTTT,CASSLMDSTDTQYF
TRBV18,TRBJ2-1,TRBD2,16,many,TGTGCCAGCTCACCGCCGGGACTAGCGGGGGGCAATGAGCAGTTCTTC,CASSPPGLAGGNEQFF
TRBV12-3/TRBV12-4,TRBJ2-1,TRBD2,14,NA,TGTGCCAGCAGGTCTAGCGGTTACTACAATGAGCAGTTCTTC,CASRSSGYYNEQFF
TRBV5-1,TRBJ2-1,NA,16,many,TGCGCCAGCAGCGTCTTGGGTGGGGAGGCCTACAATGAGCAGTTCTTC,CASSVLGGEAYNEQFF
TRBV7-8,TRBJ2-5,TRBD1,15,many,TGTGCCAGCAGCTTAGACTCGACAGGGGGTAGGGCCCAGTACTTC,CASSLDSTGGRAQYF
TRBV18,TRBJ2-3,TRBD1,17,NA,TGTGCCAGCTCACCCGCGAACTTCGGACAGGGCAGAGATACGCAGTATTTT,CASSPANFGQGRDTQYF
TRBV15,TRBJ1-5,NA,12,many,TGTGCCACCAGCAGAACGGTGGGGCCCCAGCATTTT,CATSRTVGPQHF
TRBV7-3,TRBJ1-1,NA,14,many,TGTGCCAGCAGCTTAACGGCGGGGAACACTGAAGCTTTCTTT,CASSLTAGNTEAFF
TRBV12-3/TRBV12-4,TRBJ2-7,NA,13,NA,TGTGCCAGCAGGGCAGGGAGCAGCTACGAGCAGTACTTC,CASRAGSSYEQYF
TRBV12-3/TRBV12-4,TRBJ1-1,NA,14,many,TGTGCCAGCAGTCGAACCTTAAGGGTCACTGAAGCTTTCTTT,CASSRTLRVTEAFF
TRBV12-3/TRBV12-4,TRBJ2-1,TRBD2,16,NA,TGTGCCAGCACCTTAACCGGGACTAGCGTTTACAATGAGCAGTTCTTC,CASTLTGTSVYNEQFF
TRBV2,TRBJ2-4,TRBD1,14,NA,TGTGCCAGCAGTGAAACGACAGGGGTAAACATTCAGTACTTC,CASSETTGVNIQYF
TRBV30,TRBJ2-1,NA,15,many,TGTGCCTGGGGGCCGGGACCTACCACCCGGTCTGGGCAGTTCTTC,CAWGPGPTTRSGQFF
TRBV19,TRBJ1-5,TRBD1,14,many,TGTGCCAGTAGAAACCGACAGGGAGCTCAGCCCCAGCATTTT,CASRNRQGAQPQHF
TRBV9,TRBJ2-6,NA,14,many,TGTGCCAGCACCAGGGATGCTGGGGCCAACGTCCTGACTTTC,CASTRDAGANVLTF
TRBV12-3/TRBV12-4,TRBJ2-7,NA,14,many,TGTGCCAGCAGTTTGGGGCGGGCTACCTACGAGCAGTACTTC,CASSLGRATYEQYF
TRBV7-9,TRBJ2-2,NA,15,many,TGTGCCAGCAGCTCATCCCTCCTTGGGACCGGGGAGCTGTTTTTT,CASSSSLLGTGELFF
TRBV19,TRBJ1-5,NA,15,NA,TGTGCCAGTAGTATCACTGTGGGTGGCAATCAGCCCCAGCATTTT,CASSITVGGNQPQHF
TRBV5-1,TRBJ2-7,NA,14,many,TGCGCCAGCAGCTTGGTCGGACCCTCCTACGAGCAGTACTTC,CASSLVGPSYEQYF
TRBV9,TRBJ2-3,NA,13,many,TGTGCCAGCAGCACCGGCAAGGCAGATACGCAGTATTTT,CASSTGKADTQYF